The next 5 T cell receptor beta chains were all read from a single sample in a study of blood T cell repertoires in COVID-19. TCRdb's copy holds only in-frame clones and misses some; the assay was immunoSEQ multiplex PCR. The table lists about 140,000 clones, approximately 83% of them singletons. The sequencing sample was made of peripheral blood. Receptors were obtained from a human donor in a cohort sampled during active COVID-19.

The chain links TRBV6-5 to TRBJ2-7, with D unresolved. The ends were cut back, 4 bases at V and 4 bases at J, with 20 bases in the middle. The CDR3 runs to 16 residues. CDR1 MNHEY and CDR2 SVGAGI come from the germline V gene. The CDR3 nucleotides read TGTGCCAGCAGTTTAGAATTTCGACAAGCATCTTACGAGCAGTACTTC. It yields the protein CASSLEFRQASYEQYF.

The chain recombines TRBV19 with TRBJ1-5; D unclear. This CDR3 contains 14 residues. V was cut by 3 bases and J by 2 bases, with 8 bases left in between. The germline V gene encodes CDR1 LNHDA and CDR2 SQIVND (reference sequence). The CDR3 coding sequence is TGTGCCAGTAGTATCGCGGTCGGCAATCAGCCCCAGCATTTT. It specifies CASSIAVGNQPQHF.

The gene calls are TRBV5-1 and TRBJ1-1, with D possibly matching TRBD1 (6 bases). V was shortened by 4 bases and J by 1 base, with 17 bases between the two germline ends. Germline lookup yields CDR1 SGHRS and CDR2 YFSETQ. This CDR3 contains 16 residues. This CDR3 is CASSRDPGQTNTEAFF. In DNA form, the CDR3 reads TGCGCCAGCAGCAGGGACCCGGGACAAACGAACACTGAAGCTTTCTTT. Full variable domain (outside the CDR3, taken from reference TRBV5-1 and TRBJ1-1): KAGVTQTPRYLIKTRGQQVTLSCSPISGHRSVSWYQQTPGQGLQFLFEYFSETQRNKGNFPGRFSGRQFSNSRSEMNVSTLELGDSALYLCASSRDPGQTNTEAFFGQGTRLTVV.

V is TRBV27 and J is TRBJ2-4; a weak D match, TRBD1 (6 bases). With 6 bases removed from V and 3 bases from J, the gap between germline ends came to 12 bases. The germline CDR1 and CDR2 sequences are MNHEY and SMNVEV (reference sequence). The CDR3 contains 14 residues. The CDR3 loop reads CASRVDRDKNIQYF. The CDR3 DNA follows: TGTGCCAGCAGGGTGGACAGAGACAAAAACATTCAGTACTTC.

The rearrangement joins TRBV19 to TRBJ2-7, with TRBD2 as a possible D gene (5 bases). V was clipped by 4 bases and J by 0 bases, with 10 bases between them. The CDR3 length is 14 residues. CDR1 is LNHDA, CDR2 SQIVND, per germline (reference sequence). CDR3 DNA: TGTGCCAGTAGTACGCCGGGAAGCTCCTACGAGCAGTACTTC. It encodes CASSTPGSSYEQYF. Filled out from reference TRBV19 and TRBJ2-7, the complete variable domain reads DGGITQSPKYLFRKEGQNVTLSCEQNLNHDAMYWYRQDPGQGLRLIYYSQIVNDFQKGDIAEGYSVSREKKESFPLTVTSAQKNPTAFYLCASSTPGSSYEQYFGPGTRLTVT.